These 18 T cell receptor beta chains share one sample of origin, sequenced in a study of vaccination and CD4 T cells after COVID-19. Specified treatment: approximately nine-day PBMC culture with coronavirus spike peptide pools or control peptides (ViraFEST assay). Their antigens remain unidentified. Sequencing of the DNA from cultured CD4+ T cells was carried out with the Oncomine TCR Beta short-read assay. TCRdb independently ran MiXCR on the PCR reads; one entry per CDR3 protein. The sample includes roughly 12,000 distinct CDR3 sequences, roughly 43% of them seen just once. The specimen was CD4+ T cells from blood, cultured in vitro. Every receptor here comes from a human donor who had recovered from COVID-19.

This clonotype has only a few counts. The CDR3 DNA reads as TGTGCCAGTAGTATCCGGCAGAACACAGATACGCAGTATTTT. It specifies CASSIRQNTDTQYF. The J gene is TRBJ2-3, the V gene TRBV19; D is ambiguous. The CDR3 is 14 residues long. The V and J ends lost 3 bases and 2 bases respectively, with 9 bases between them. Germline V gene data show CDR1 as LNHDA and CDR2 as SQIVND (reference sequence).

A few counts support this clonotype. V is TRBV30 and J is TRBJ2-3, with D unclear. This CDR3 has 12 amino acids. Germline V gives CDR1 GTSNPN, CDR2 SVGIG (reference sequence). Between the trimmed V and J ends, which lost 2 bases and 5 bases, there was a span of 8 bases. The CDR3 DNA is TGTGCCTGGAGTAGAACCGGAGATACGCAGTATTTT. It codes for CAWSRTGDTQYF.

This clonotype was recorded a few times. The J gene is TRBJ1-2, the V gene TRBV30; 9 bases are shared with TRBD1. With V trimmed by 0 bases and J by 14 bases, 13 bases remained unmatched. The CDR3 spans 14 residues. Germline-derived CDR1 and CDR2 are GTSNPN and SVGIG (reference sequence). CDR3 sequence: CAWSVRFDRGYLTF. The DNA of the CDR3 is TGTGCCTGGAGTGTACGATTTGACAGGGGGTACCTAACCTTC.

V is TRBV6-2 or TRBV6-3 and J is TRBJ1-1, with 7 bases identical to TRBD1. The germline V gene encodes CDR1 MNHEY and CDR2 SVGEGT. CDR3 length: 18 residues. V lost 0 bases to trimming and J lost 6 bases; unmatched junction nucleotides: 16. The CDR3 region has the DNA TGTGCCAGCAGTTACTCGCTTTATCGGTCTGGACAGGCCCCTGAAGCTTTCTTT. Its translation: CASSYSLYRSGQAPEAFF.

This clonotype was counted between two and nine times. The chain has TRBV20-1 and TRBJ2-3, with TRBD2 matching over 8 bases. Trimming cost V 0 bases and J 2 bases; bases outside gene matches: 7. CDR1 DFQATT and CDR2 SNEGSKA come from the germline V gene (reference sequence). The CDR3 length is 16 residues. The chain's CDR3 is CSARDPSGRVTDTQYF. The CDR3 DNA sequence: TGCAGTGCTAGAGATCCCAGCGGGAGAGTCACAGATACGCAGTATTTT.

This clonotype is labeled as medium-sized. The gene calls are TRBV10-2 and TRBJ1-1; D gene uncertain. Germline assignment: CDR1 WSHSY and CDR2 SAAADI. The V and J ends lost 3 bases and 2 bases respectively, with 10 bases between them. The CDR3 is 14 residues long. For the CDR3, the DNA is TGCGCCAGCAGTGAACGGTACTCAAACACTGAAGCTTTCTTT. It codes for CASSERYSNTEAFF.

This chain connects TRBV19 to TRBJ2-3, with D possibly matching TRBD2 (6 bases). Germline lookup yields CDR1 LNHDA and CDR2 SQIVND (reference sequence). The V and J ends lost 4 bases and 5 bases respectively, with 13 bases between them. This CDR3 has 14 residues. For the CDR3, the DNA is TGTGCCAGTAGTACCTTAGGGACTCGAGATACGCAGTATTTT. It specifies CASSTLGTRDTQYF.

V and J are TRBV19 and TRBJ2-3; 9 positions agree with TRBD2. Germline loops: CDR1 LNHDA, CDR2 SQIVND (reference sequence). This CDR3 is 17 amino acids long. Losses at the gene ends were 5 bases for V and 1 base for J; bases not matched to a gene: 10. This CDR3 is CASSPSPTSGRTDTQYF. CDR3 nucleotide sequence: TGTGCCAGTAGTCCCAGCCCGACTAGCGGTCGCACAGATACGCAGTATTTT.

This clonotype showed up just a few times. This chain uses TRBV20-1 with TRBJ1-3; 7 positions match TRBD1. This CDR3 has 17 amino acids. V shed 3 bases and J 0 bases; nucleotides not matched to a gene: 11. Germline V gene lookup returns CDR1 DFQATT and CDR2 SNEGSKA (reference sequence). The CDR3 bases are TGCAGTGCTAGCCTTGACAGGGTCTTGGACTCTGGAAACACCATATATTTT. Translating gives CSASLDRVLDSGNTIYF.

The gene calls are TRBV28 and TRBJ1-2; 12 nucleotides agree with TRBD1. Germline CDR1 reads MDHEN; CDR2 reads SYDVKM. The CDR3 is 17 residues long. With 7 bases clipped from V and 8 bases from J, the junction kept 17 bases outside the gene matches. CDR3 amino acids: CASIQPTGTGGEIGYTF. CDR3 bases: TGTGCCAGCATTCAACCCACGGGGACAGGGGGCGAGATCGGCTACACCTTC.

The CDR3 region is CASSGDGTGGFGYF. The DNA of the CDR3 is TGTGCCAGCAGCGGAGACGGGACAGGGGGGTTCGGATACTTC. The chain carries TRBV7-9 and TRBJ2-7; TRBD1 matches 11 bases. Trimming removed 5 bases from V and 13 bases from J; junction bases left unmatched: 13. Per the germline V gene, CDR1 is SEHNR and CDR2 is FQNEAQ (reference sequence). This CDR3 region has 14 residues.

This clonotype was detected a few times. The chain uses TRBV11-2 and TRBJ2-7; unclear D gene. The CDR3 contains 10 residues. The germline V gene has CDR1 SGHAT and CDR2 FQNNGV. V gave up 5 bases and J gave up 3 bases, with 2 bases separating them. CDR3 DNA: TGTGCCAGCAGCAACTACGAGCAGTACTTC. Protein: CASSNYEQYF.

This clonotype was counted only a few times. The genes are TRBV10-1 and TRBJ1-5; D ambiguous. Trimming cost V 4 bases and J 5 bases, with 9 bases left between them. Germline CDR1 is WNHNN and CDR2 is SYGVQD (reference sequence). CDR3 size: 13 residues. The chain's CDR3 is CASSASLDQPQHF. CDR3 bases: TGCGCCAGCAGTGCATCGCTAGATCAGCCCCAGCATTTT.

This chain connects TRBV10-3 to TRBJ2-7; no definite D call. Germline CDR1 ENHRY, CDR2 SYGVKD. The CDR3 sequence is 14 residues long. V gave up 8 bases and J gave up 2 bases, with 16 bases separating them. CDR3 in amino acids: CAIGSTDPPYEQYF. CDR3 DNA: TGTGCCATCGGGTCGACGGACCCTCCCTACGAGCAGTACTTC.

In the case of this clonotype: Since the CDR3 does not end with the conserved phenylalanine or tryptophan, this likely comes from a read error. V is TRBV4-2 and J is TRBJ1-6; D perhaps matches TRBD1 (6 bases). Trimming cost V 0 bases and J 7 bases, with 10 bases left between them. Germline loops: CDR1 LGHNA, CDR2 YNFKEQ. This CDR3 comprises 15 residues. The CDR3 loop reads CASSQDWTVNSPLHL. The CDR3 DNA is TGTGCCAGCAGCCAAGATTGGACAGTGAATTCACCCCTCCACCTT.

The CDR3 region has the DNA TGTGCCAGCAGCCGACTCCCACTAGCGGGGACAGATACGCAGTATTTT. As protein: CASSRLPLAGTDTQYF. The V gene is TRBV6-1, the J gene TRBJ2-3; 10 bases agree with TRBD2. The CDR3 covers 16 residues. CDR1 and CDR2 from the germline V gene are MNHNS and SASEGT. V was clipped by 6 bases and J by 3 bases; unmatched bases: 9.

A remark on this clonotype: The junction departs from germline at one end; a sequencing error may be responsible. The rearrangement joins TRBV10-3 to TRBJ2-3; D is perhaps TRBD1 (5 bases). This CDR3 comprises 12 residues. Germline V CDR1 and CDR2: ENHRY, SYGVKD. This CDR3 is CAISERQFSQAF. DNA of the CDR3: TGTGCCATCAGTGAGCGACAGTTTTCGCAAGCTTTT.

The CDR3 loop is CASSLRELAGPDTQYF. Here the CDR3 DNA reads TGTGCCAGCAGTTTACGAGAACTAGCAGGGCCAGATACGCAGTATTTT. The chain links TRBV28 to TRBJ2-3; perhaps TRBD2 as D (6 bases). The CDR3 has 16 amino acids. Germline V gene data show CDR1 as MDHEN and CDR2 as SYDVKM. Trimming stripped 2 bases from V and 4 bases from J, with 16 bases between.